These 7 T cell receptor beta chains share one sample of origin, sequenced in a study of cytomegalovirus exposure and HLA in healthy donors. The primer mix had 60 Vbeta and 13 Jbeta primers. Profiling relied on immunoSEQ multiplex PCR, and the TCRdb table lists in-frame clones only, not all of them. The sample contains roughly 130,000 clones, 6.5% to 9.5% of which appear only once. Material for sequencing was PBMCs. Receptor source: a middle-aged man in good health and CMV-seronegative.

This clone was seen a few times. The V call is TRBV5-1, the J call TRBJ2-7; D remains unclear. V was cut by 0 bases and J by 7 bases, with 11 bases left in between. The CDR3 loop spans 13 amino acids. CDR1 is SGHRS and CDR2 is YFSETQ in the germline V gene. CDR3 residues: CASSLVLGREQYF. CDR3 nucleotides: TGCGCCAGCAGCTTGGTCCTAGGCCGGGAGCAGTACTTC.

CDR3 bases: TGTGCCAGCAGCCAAGATCCGGGACACTCATACGAGCAGTACTTC. This codes for CASSQDPGHSYEQYF. This chain joins TRBV4-2 and TRBJ2-7; weak D call: TRBD1 (6 bases). V lost 0 bases to trimming and J lost 4 bases, with 13 bases between them. The CDR3 is 15 residues long. Germline CDR1 and CDR2: LGHNA and YNFKEQ.

Only a few counts were recorded for this clone. The chain employs TRBV7-8 and TRBJ1-1; D might be TRBD1 (5 bases). CDR1 SGHVS and CDR2 FQNEAQ come from the germline V gene. CDR3 length equals 14 residues. V shed 1 base and J shed 1 base, with 7 bases lying between them. The CDR3 region is CASSLGGKNTEAFF. The CDR3 region has the DNA TGTGCCAGCAGCTTAGGGGGCAAGAACACTGAAGCTTTCTTT.

A few counts support this clone. The rearrangement joins TRBV4-2 to TRBJ2-7, with D hard to call. The germline V gene has CDR1 LGHNA and CDR2 YNFKEQ. This CDR3 comprises 12 residues. V dropped 1 base and J dropped 8 bases, with 9 bases sitting between them. For the CDR3, the DNA is TGTGCCAGCAGCCAAGGGGCCCGCAAGCAGTACTTC. Protein sequence: CASSQGARKQYF.

This clone was observed a handful of times. The chain employs TRBV7-9 and TRBJ1-4; D is uncertain. CDR1 and CDR2 (germline): SEHNR, FQNEAQ (reference sequence). V lost 6 bases and J 0 bases, leaving 14 bases between the germline ends. The CDR3 contains 16 residues. The CDR3 loop is CASRDSGMATNEKLFF. In DNA, the CDR3 is TGTGCCAGCAGAGACTCGGGGATGGCAACTAATGAAAAACTGTTTTTT. Looking up the rest from reference TRBV7-9 and TRBJ1-4 gives the full variable domain: DTGVSQNPRHKITKRGQNVTFRCDPISEHNRLYWYRQTLGQGPEFLTYFQNEAQLEKSRLLSDRFSAERPKGSFSTLEIQRTEQGDSAMYLCASRDSGMATNEKLFFGSGTQLSVL.

The rearrangement joins TRBV5-6 to TRBJ1-2; 7 bases map to TRBD1. V gave up 0 bases and J gave up 8 bases; unmatched junction bases: 7. CDR3 length: 14 amino acids. CDR1 is SGHDT, CDR2 YYEEEE, per germline. CDR3 in amino acids: CASSLDRGSGGYTF. The CDR3, as DNA: TGTGCCAGCAGCTTGGACAGGGGATCTGGCGGCTACACCTTC.

The chain recombines TRBV5-6 with TRBJ2-3; maybe TRBD1 (5 bases). Germline V lookup: CDR1 SGHDT, CDR2 YYEEEE. The V and J ends lost 4 bases and 5 bases respectively, with 11 bases between them. The CDR3 totals 13 residues. This CDR3 is CASSKPGRDTQYF. The CDR3 coding sequence is TGTGCCAGCAGCAAGCCAGGGCGAGATACGCAGTATTTT.